The rows below give T cell receptor beta chains drawn from one sample of a study of early T cells in non-severe SARS-CoV-2 infection. TCRdb called the 5' RACE reads again in MiXCR, with one record for every CDR3 protein. The table shows tens of thousands of distinct CDR3 sequences, with approximately 12% occurring only once. Source material: whole blood. These receptors were collected from an adult who was a healthcare worker with PCR-confirmed SARS-CoV-2 infection or an uninfected control (not recorded which). Each CDR3 is given with its conserved first and last residue. D genes are given only for firm matches. The size field is filled for only some rows; it gives once, few, many or a size class.

V gene	clone size	J gene	D gene	CDR3 protein	CDR3 DNA
TRBV7-2	many	TRBJ2-5	TRBD1	CASSQGTVFETQYF	TGTGCCAGCAGCCAGGGGACAGTTTTTGAGACCCAGTACTTC
TRBV7-9	once	TRBJ2-1	TRBD2	CASSLAEGRGPPYNEQFF	TGTGCCAGCAGCTTAGCGGAAGGGAGGGGACCTCCCTACAATGAGCAGTTCTTC
TRBV7-2	many	TRBJ2-1	NA	CASSLEGISYNEQFF	TGTGCCAGCAGCTTAGAGGGTATCTCCTACAATGAGCAGTTCTTC
TRBV12-3/TRBV12-4	many	TRBJ2-1	NA	CASSVYNEQFF	TGTGCCAGCAGTGTATACAATGAGCAGTTCTTC
TRBV5-1	many	TRBJ2-2	NA	CASSLVRTGELFF	TGCGCCAGCAGCTTGGTACGGACCGGGGAGCTGTTTTTT
TRBV28	many	TRBJ1-1	NA	CASRLPGYTEAFF	TGTGCCAGCAGACTTCCGGGATACACTGAAGCTTTCTTT
TRBV9	many	TRBJ2-2	NA	CASSVAGSGAQKNTGELFF	TGTGCCAGCAGCGTAGCGGGGTCAGGGGCTCAAAAGAACACCGGGGAGCTGTTTTTT
TRBV29-1	few	TRBJ2-1	NA	CSALYYDEQFF	TGCAGCGCCCTTTATTATGATGAGCAGTTCTTC
TRBV5-6	NA	TRBJ1-4	NA	CASSLVGIGNEKLFF	TGTGCCAGCAGCTTGGTAGGGATCGGTAATGAAAAACTGTTTTTT
TRBV11-3	few	TRBJ2-7	TRBD1	CASRTGGVYEQYF	TGTGCCAGCAGGACAGGGGGCGTGTACGAGCAGTACTTC
TRBV24-1	many	TRBJ2-1	NA	CATSGSGAGDGYNEQFF	TGTGCCACCAGCGGGAGCGGCGCAGGGGACGGGTACAATGAGCAGTTCTTC
TRBV20-1	many	TRBJ2-3	TRBD1	CSAAQGDTQYF	TGCAGTGCTGCACAGGGGGATACGCAGTATTTT
TRBV12-3/TRBV12-4	many	TRBJ2-7	NA	CASSLHPDIQRTYEQYF	TGTGCCAGCAGTTTACACCCCGACATTCAGCGCACCTACGAGCAGTACTTC
TRBV27	NA	TRBJ2-7	TRBD2	CASSLNSGLAGEQYF	TGTGCCAGCAGTTTAAACTCGGGACTAGCGGGCGAGCAGTACTTC
TRBV27	many	TRBJ1-4	NA	CASSRRNEKLFF	TGTGCCAGCAGTCGCCGAAACGAAAAACTGTTTTTT
TRBV10-2	many	TRBJ2-7	TRBD2	CASSEPWGTSANYEQYF	TGCGCCAGCAGTGAGCCTTGGGGGACTAGCGCCAACTACGAGCAGTACTTC
TRBV25-1	many	TRBJ2-7	NA	CASSESGAVRLEQYF	TGTGCCAGCAGTGAATCCGGAGCCGTCAGGCTCGAGCAGTACTTC
TRBV20-1	many	TRBJ2-5	NA	CSARDPSGSETQYF	TGCAGTGCTAGAGATCCCTCAGGGTCGGAGACCCAGTACTTC
TRBV27	many	TRBJ2-7	NA	CASSPGRTVEQYF	TGTGCCAGCAGTCCTGGACGGACAGTCGAGCAGTACTTC
TRBV11-2	many	TRBJ2-1	TRBD2	CASSLTGTSGSNEQFF	TGTGCCAGCAGCTTAACCGGGACTAGCGGGAGCAATGAGCAGTTCTTC
TRBV28	many	TRBJ1-1	NA	CASTYREVSTEAFF	TGTGCCAGCACCTACAGGGAGGTCAGCACTGAAGCTTTCTTT
TRBV7-9	many	TRBJ2-3	NA	CASSLFPGPSTDTQYF	TGTGCCAGCAGCTTATTTCCGGGCCCCAGCACAGATACGCAGTATTTT
TRBV6-2/TRBV6-3	many	TRBJ2-1	NA	CASSGFWNEQFF	TGTGCCAGTTCAGGGTTTTGGAATGAGCAGTTCTTC
TRBV29-1	few	TRBJ2-7	NA	CSVELPSYEQYF	TGCAGCGTTGAGTTACCGTCCTACGAGCAGTACTTC
TRBV4-3	NA	TRBJ2-3	NA	CASSQDSYRGTDTQYF	TGCGCCAGCAGCCAAGATTCATACAGGGGCACAGATACGCAGTATTTT
TRBV7-9	NA	TRBJ1-5	TRBD1	CAIQGDQPQHF	TGTGCCATACAGGGGGATCAGCCCCAGCATTTT
TRBV28	NA	TRBJ1-1	NA	CASSPGPRDTEAFF	TGTGCCAGCAGTCCCGGGCCACGGGACACTGAAGCTTTCTTT